A selection of T cell receptor beta chains follows, all from one sample in a study of molecular identifiers for immune sequencing clone quantification. TCRdb re-analysed the PCR reads in MiXCR, keeping a single row per CDR3 protein. The repertoire holds a few hundred thousand distinct CDR3 sequences, with about 25% as singletons. The sample was naive CD8+ T cells from blood, with Jurkat cell RNA spiked in. All receptors derive from a human donor in good health. Some libraries in this study had Jurkat cell RNA spiked in. The CDR3 runs from the conserved cysteine through the conserved F or W. A D gene is named only where the DNA matches it firmly. The listing skips clone size in some rows; elsewhere it reads once, few, many or a size class.

d_call j_call v_call clone_size cdr3_nt cdr3_aa
. TRBJ1-1 TRBV11-2 . TGTGCCAGCAGCTTAGGCGGACAGAGTTTTTTGAACACTGAAGCTTTCTTT CASSLGGQSFLNTEAFF
TRBD1 TRBJ2-7 TRBV6-5 few TGTGCCAGCAGGTCCCAGGGGGCCGGGGACGAGCAGTACTTC CASRSQGAGDEQYF
. TRBJ1-5 TRBV19 few TGTGCCAGTAGTTCAATGGACAGTTATGACAATCAGCCCCAGCATTTT CASSSMDSYDNQPQHF
. TRBJ2-7 TRBV6-1 . TGTGCCAGCAGTAGATCCTCCTACGAGCGGTACTTC CASSRSSYERYF
TRBD1 TRBJ1-1 TRBV6-5 few TGTGCCAGCAGAACCGGGACAGGGGCTTACACTGAAGCTTTCTTT CASRTGTGAYTEAFF
. TRBJ2-5 TRBV29-1 many TGCAGCGTTGTGTTTCTGGGGGGGCTGGAGACCCAGTACTTC CSVVFLGGLETQYF
. TRBJ1-4 TRBV29-1 many TGCAGCGTCCTCCGGGGGGGCTCTAATGAAAAACTGTTTTTT CSVLRGGSNEKLFF
. TRBJ2-3 TRBV9 . TGTGCCAGCAGCGCCGGCCTTACCGGTGAGGATACGCAGTATTTT CASSAGLTGEDTQYF
. TRBJ1-1 TRBV4-3 . TGCCCCACCAGCCAAGGAACAGGGCGGGCTGAAGCTCTCTTT CPTSQGTGRAEALF
. TRBJ2-7 TRBV6-2/TRBV6-3 . TGTGCCAGCAGTTACTCGGTATCGACCTCCCCAGACGAGCAGTACTTC CASSYSVSTSPDEQYF
TRBD2 TRBJ2-2 TRBV2 . TGTGCCAGCAGGAAAGAGACTAGCGGGAGTAAGGAGGAGCTGTTTTTT CASRKETSGSKEELFF
TRBD1 TRBJ2-7 TRBV19 . TGTGCCAGTAGTTCCCCAGGGGGCCCTTCCTACGAGCAGTACTTC CASSSPGGPSYEQYF
. TRBJ1-1 TRBV6-4 . TGTGCCAGCACTGACTATGGGATCCCCCGCGAGTTGTCCCCCCGTAAGATAGAAGCTTTCTTT CASTDYGIPRELSPRKIEAFF
. TRBJ1-1 TRBV27 . TGTGCCAGCAGTTCCCTCACCCCCGGGGGACCCATGAACACTGAAGCTTTCTTT CASSSLTPGGPMNTEAFF
. TRBJ1-1 TRBV4-3 few TGCGCCAGCAGCCAATTTAATTGGGACACTGAAGCTTTCTTT CASSQFNWDTEAFF
. TRBJ2-7 TRBV11-3 . TGTGCCAGCAGCGGAGAAGACTCTGGCGAGCAGTACTTC CASSGEDSGEQYF
TRBD1 TRBJ2-7 TRBV14 . TGTGCCAGCAGCGACAGGGGTCGTCACTACGAGCAGTACTTC CASSDRGRHYEQYF
. TRBJ1-1 TRBV4-3 many TGCGCCAGCAGCCAAGTTACGTTGGCGAACACTGAAGCTTTCTTT CASSQVTLANTEAFF
TRBD2 TRBJ2-7 TRBV6-1 . TGTGCCTGCCCTAGCGGGAGGAGGAACGAGCAGTACTTC CACPSGRRNEQYF
. TRBJ2-2 TRBV7-9 . TGTTCCAGCAGCTTTATGACAGAAACGAACACCGGGGAGCTGTTTTTT CSSSFMTETNTGELFF
TRBD1 TRBJ1-6 TRBV11-2 . TGTGCCAGCAGCTCCTCGGACAGGATCTATAATTCACCCCTCCACTTT CASSSSDRIYNSPLHF
. TRBJ2-7 TRBV20-1 . TGCAGTGCTAGAGCGCAAACTGACCTCAAAATGGACGAGCAGTACTTC CSARAQTDLKMDEQYF
TRBD1 TRBJ2-2 TRBV7-9 many TGTGCCAGCAGCTTCCCCAGGACAGGCACTCCGAACACCGGGGAGCTGTTTTTT CASSFPRTGTPNTGELFF
. TRBJ1-4 TRBV28 few TGTGCCAGCAGTTTTGGGGGGTACACTAATGAAAAACTGTTTTTT CASSFGGYTNEKLFF
TRBD1 TRBJ2-7 TRBV7-6 . TGTGCCAGCAGCTTAGACCCTACACCGGGACAGGGTCCCTACGAGCAGTACTTC CASSLDPTPGQGPYEQYF
TRBD2 TRBJ2-1 TRBV4-1 few TGCGCCAGCAGCCAAGGTGTGCCGGGACTAGCGGGGGGGCTGCGGATCTTC CASSQGVPGLAGGLRIF
. TRBJ2-2 TRBV11-3 . TGTGCCAGCAGCTTACAGAGACAGAACACCGGGGAGCTGTTTTTT CASSLQRQNTGELFF
TRBD1 TRBJ2-7 TRBV27 . TGTGCCAGCAGTTTATTGGGACAGGGTACCTACGAGCAGTACTTC CASSLLGQGTYEQYF
TRBD1 TRBJ2-7 TRBV6-2/TRBV6-3 . TGTGCCAGCGGATCCGGGACAGGGTACGAGCAGTACTTC CASGSGTGYEQYF
TRBD1 TRBJ1-5 TRBV7-2 few TGTGCCAGCAGCTTAGTGGACAGGAGTAGCAATCAGCCCCAGCATTTT CASSLVDRSSNQPQHF
. TRBJ2-5 TRBV20-1 few TGCAGTGCTGGAGGACCCCAAGAGACCCAGTACTTC CSAGGPQETQYF
TRBD2 TRBJ2-5 TRBV2 . TGTGCCAGCAGGGGACTAGCGGGAGAAGAGACCCAGTACTTC CASRGLAGEETQYF
. TRBJ2-5 TRBV14 many TGTGCCAGCAGCCAAAACATCCAAGAGACCCAGTACTTC CASSQNIQETQYF
. TRBJ2-6 TRBV9 . TGTGCCAGCAGCGTAGAGGCAGGGGCCATCTCGGGGGCCAACGTCCTGACTTTC CASSVEAGAISGANVLTF
. TRBJ2-7 TRBV10-2 few TGCGCCAGCAGTGACGGTCCCACTTCCTACGAGCAGTACTTC CASSDGPTSYEQYF
. TRBJ2-1 TRBV4-1 few TGCGCCAGCAGCCAAGGGGTTAGCGGTAGTGAGCAGTTCTTC CASSQGVSGSEQFF
TRBD1 TRBJ2-7 TRBV14 . TGTGCCAGCAGCCAAGATACAGGGGGTGCCTACGAGCAGTACTTC CASSQDTGGAYEQYF
. TRBJ2-2 TRBV19 . TGTGCCAGCTGGGGTGGGGAGCTGTTTTTT CASWGGELFF
. TRBJ1-2 TRBV7-9 . TGTGCCAGCAGCCAAAGCGTCGTACATGAGGGCTACACCTTC CASSQSVVHEGYTF
. TRBJ1-2 TRBV5-3 . TGTGCCAGCAGCTTGCCAGGAGTGTCTGGCTACACCTTC CASSLPGVSGYTF
. TRBJ1-1 TRBV6-2/TRBV6-3 . TGTGCCAGCAGTTATTCTTCGGTTATCACTGAAGCTTTCTTT CASSYSSVITEAFF
TRBD1 TRBJ2-7 TRBV7-9 . TGTGCCAGCAGCCCCGGGGACAGGGGGCACAAGCAGTACTTC CASSPGDRGHKQYF
. TRBJ2-7 TRBV18 many TGTGCCAGCTCACCTACAGGAGTCGTGGATGAGCAGTACTTC CASSPTGVVDEQYF
. TRBJ2-5 TRBV24-1 . TGTGCCACAAGTACCGACGAGACCCAGTACTTC CATSTDETQYF
. TRBJ2-3 TRBV29-1 . TGCAGCGGTACCCCTGTGAGGACAGATACGCAGTATTTT CSGTPVRTDTQYF
TRBD1 TRBJ1-5 TRBV10-2 few TGCGCCAGCAGTGACTTGACAGGGGTCCTAACAGCCCAGCATTTT CASSDLTGVLTAQHF
. TRBJ2-1 TRBV6-5 . TGTGCCAGCAGTTACGAGCGCTCCTACAATGGGCAGTTCTTC CASSYERSYNGQFF
. TRBJ1-4 TRBV7-9 many TGTGCCAGCAGCTTTGCCCGGGGCGTTGATGAAAAACTGTTTTTT CASSFARGVDEKLFF
. TRBJ2-7 TRBV11-2 . TGTGCCAGCTCCTCCAGCCTAGAGCCCTACGAGCAGTACTTC CASSSSLEPYEQYF
. TRBJ2-2 TRBV28 many TGTGCCAGCAGTCCCCAACCAAGACCCCGCACCGGGGAGCTGTTTTTT CASSPQPRPRTGELFF